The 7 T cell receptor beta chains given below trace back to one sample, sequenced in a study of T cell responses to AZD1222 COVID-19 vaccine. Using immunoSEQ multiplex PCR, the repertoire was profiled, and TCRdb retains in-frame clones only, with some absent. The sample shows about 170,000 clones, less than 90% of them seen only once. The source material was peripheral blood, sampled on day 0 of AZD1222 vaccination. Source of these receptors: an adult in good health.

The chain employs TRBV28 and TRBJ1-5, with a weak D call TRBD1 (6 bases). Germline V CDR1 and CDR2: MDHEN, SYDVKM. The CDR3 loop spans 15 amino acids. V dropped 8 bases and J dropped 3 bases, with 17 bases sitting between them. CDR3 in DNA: TGTGCCAGCCTCAACCAGGGGATATTCAATCAGCCCCAGCATTTT. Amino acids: CASLNQGIFNQPQHF.

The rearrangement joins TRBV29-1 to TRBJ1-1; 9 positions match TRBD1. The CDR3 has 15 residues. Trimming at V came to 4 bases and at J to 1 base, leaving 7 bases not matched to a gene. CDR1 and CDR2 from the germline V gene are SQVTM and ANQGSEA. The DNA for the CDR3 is TGCAGCGTTGGGACAGGGGTGAGTAGGAACACTGAAGCTTTCTTT. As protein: CSVGTGVSRNTEAFF.

The CDR3 is CASSISRGRNNEQFF. CDR3 coding DNA: TGTGCCAGTAGTATAAGCAGGGGGAGAAACAATGAGCAGTTCTTC. The rearrangement joins TRBV19 to TRBJ2-1; the match to TRBD1 covers 7 bases. In germline, CDR1 is LNHDA, CDR2 SQIVND (reference sequence). The J segment lost 5 bases and the V segment lost 2 bases, leaving 6 bases of the junction unmatched. The CDR3 length is 15 residues.

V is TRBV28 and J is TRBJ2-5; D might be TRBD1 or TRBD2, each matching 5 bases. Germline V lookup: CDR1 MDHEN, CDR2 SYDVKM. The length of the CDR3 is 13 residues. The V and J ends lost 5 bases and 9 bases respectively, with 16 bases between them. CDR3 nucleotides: TGTGCCAGCAGTGTCCCGGGGCCTAAATCCCAGTACTTC. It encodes CASSVPGPKSQYF.

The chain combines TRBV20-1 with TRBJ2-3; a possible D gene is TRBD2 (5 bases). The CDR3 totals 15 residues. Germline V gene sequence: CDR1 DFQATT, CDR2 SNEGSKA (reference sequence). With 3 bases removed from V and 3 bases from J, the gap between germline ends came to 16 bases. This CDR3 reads CSASPGIVSTDTQYF. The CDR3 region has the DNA TGCAGTGCTAGTCCGGGGATTGTGAGTACAGATACGCAGTATTTT.

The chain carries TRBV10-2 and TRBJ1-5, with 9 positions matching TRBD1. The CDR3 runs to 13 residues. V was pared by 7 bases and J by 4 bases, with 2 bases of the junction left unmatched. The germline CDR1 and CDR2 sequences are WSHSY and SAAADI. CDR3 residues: CASTTGGNQPQHF. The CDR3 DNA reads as TGCGCCAGCACGACAGGGGGGAATCAGCCCCAGCATTTT.

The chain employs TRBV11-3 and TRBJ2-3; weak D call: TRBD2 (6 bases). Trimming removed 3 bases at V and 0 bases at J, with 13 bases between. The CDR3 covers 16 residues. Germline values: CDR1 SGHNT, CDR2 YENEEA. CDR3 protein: CASSLSGAGSTDTQYF. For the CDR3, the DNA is TGTGCCAGCAGCTTGAGCGGTGCGGGAAGCACAGATACGCAGTATTTT.